Presented here are 26 T cell receptor beta chains from one specimen sequenced in a study of shared clonotypes between healthy human individuals (dated by TCRdb to about 2020). For the CD8 naive samples, CD45RO-negative cells were positively selected for CCR7, yielding a CD45RA+CCR7+ population from which TemRA cells were excluded. Library creation used the immunoSEQ multiplex PCR assay. Imported from immuneACCESS, the table was reduced by TCRdb to in-frame sequences with V and J called. These copies leave out some clones; in studies compared against another copy, an unresolved V gene accounts for under half, and the cause of the remainder is not known. In this sample the table shows 2 million or so clones, less than 95% of which occur a single time. Of the sample, more than 0.95% falls within the top ten clones. The sample taken for sequencing was naive CD8+ T cells sorted from blood. This specimen's cell subset or site label, interpreted: CD45RA+CCR7+. The receptors derive from a man aged 18 to 29 in good health.

Comment on this clone: The sample carries other DNA sequences with the same CDR3. The chain recombines TRBV7-8 with TRBJ2-7; 7 nucleotides align to TRBD1. Trimming cost V 5 bases and J 3 bases; bases outside gene matches: 1. CDR3 length equals 12 residues. Germline loops: CDR1 SGHVS, CDR2 FQNEAQ. This CDR3 reads CASSPGGYEQYF. CDR3 sequence (DNA): TGTGCCAGCAGCCCAGGGGGCTACGAGCAGTACTTC.

This clone was observed once. Within the sample, other DNA sequences also encode this same CDR3. The rearrangement uses TRBV27 and TRBJ1-1; tentative D call: TRBD1 (5 bases). The germline gives CDR1 MNHEY, CDR2 SMNVEV (reference sequence). This CDR3 has 15 amino acids. V was trimmed by 0 bases and J by 1 base, leaving 9 bases between them. DNA of the CDR3: TGTGCCAGCAGTTTATCCGGGACCGGGAACACTGAAGCTTTCTTT. This translates into CASSLSGTGNTEAFF.

This chain joins TRBV5-4 and TRBJ2-5; D is possibly TRBD1 (5 bases). CDR1 and CDR2 (germline): SGHNT, YYREEE (reference sequence). The V gene lost 6 bases and the J gene lost 1 base, with 10 bases spanning the gap. This CDR3 contains 13 residues. CDR3 sequence (DNA): TGTGCCAGCACCTTTAGGGGCCAAGAGACCCAGTACTTC. It codes for CASTFRGQETQYF.

The V gene is TRBV2, the J gene TRBJ2-3; TRBD2 aligns across 8 bases. J gave up 1 base and V 0 bases, and 3 bases lay outside the gene matches. This CDR3 is built from 16 residues. Germline V gene data show CDR1 as SNHLY and CDR2 as FYNNEI. CDR3 DNA sequence: TGTGCCAGCAGTGAAGCAAGCGGGAGCCGCACAGATACGCAGTATTTT. Encoded protein: CASSEASGSRTDTQYF. Variable domain in full (rest from reference TRBV2 and TRBJ2-3): EPEVTQTPSHQVTQMGQEVILRCVPISNHLYFYWYRQILGQKVEFLVSFYNNEISEKSEIFDDQFSVERPDGSNFTLKIRSTKLEDSAMYFCASSEASGSRTDTQYFGPGTRLTVL.

This sequence joins TRBV9 and TRBJ2-5; either TRBD1 or TRBD2 may supply D (5 bases each). This CDR3 has 13 residues. Per germline, CDR1 SGDLS and CDR2 YYNGEE. V was clipped by 4 bases and J by 5 bases, with 12 bases between them. CDR3 region: CASSPARDETQYF. The CDR3 nucleotides are TGTGCCAGCAGCCCAGCAAGGGACGAGACCCAGTACTTC.

There are a few counts of this clone. CDR3 in DNA: TGTGCCAGCAGCTTGGTGGGTGAAAAACTGTTTTTT. The encoded protein is CASSLVGEKLFF. This chain joins TRBV5-5 and TRBJ1-4; D remains unclear. V was pared by 0 bases and J by 7 bases, with 4 bases between. The CDR3 has 12 residues. Germline V lookup: CDR1 SGHKS, CDR2 YYEKEE (reference sequence).

J is TRBJ2-2 and V is TRBV7-7; unclear D gene. The CDR3 has 13 amino acids. Germline values: CDR1 SSHAT, CDR2 FNYEAQ (reference sequence). CDR3 loop: CASRPVLTGELFF. The CDR3 DNA sequence: TGTGCTAGCCGGCCAGTACTCACCGGGGAGCTGTTTTTT.

This rearrangement joins TRBV2 to TRBJ2-7; D perhaps matches TRBD2 (5 bases). The CDR3 runs to 10 residues. Trimming shortened V by 7 bases and J by 9 bases, and 10 bases separated the two germline ends. Germline lookup yields CDR1 SNHLY and CDR2 FYNNEI. The CDR3 coding sequence is TGTGCCAGCACTCAGAGGGCGCAGTACTTC. The encoded protein is CASTQRAQYF.

This chain connects TRBV7-6 to TRBJ2-7; D not certain. Germline V gives CDR1 SGHVS, CDR2 FNYEAQ. The CDR3 loop spans 13 amino acids. V lost 1 base, J lost 5 bases, and 9 bases lay in between. In DNA form, the CDR3 reads TGTGCCAGCAGCTTAGTAGGTATAGACGAGCAGTACTTC. Protein product: CASSLVGIDEQYF.

About this clone: Within the sample, other DNA sequences also encode this same CDR3. This chain uses TRBV5-4 with TRBJ1-1, with a possible D match to TRBD1 (6 bases). The germline CDR1 and CDR2 sequences are SGHNT and YYREEE (reference sequence). V lost 4 bases to trimming and J lost 8 bases, with 12 bases between them. The CDR3 has 12 amino acids. Written as DNA, the CDR3 is TGTGCCAGCAGCCCAACAGGGACAGAAGCTTTCTTT. Its protein is CASSPTGTEAFF.

V and J are TRBV19 and TRBJ2-5, with D perhaps assigned TRBD1 or TRBD2 (5 bases each). Germline CDR1 reads LNHDA; CDR2 reads SQIVND (reference sequence). The CDR3 consists of 16 residues. The V gene lost 2 bases and the J gene lost 1 base, with 14 bases spanning the gap. The CDR3 region has the DNA TGTGCCAGTAGTATATACCCCGGGGCGGTCCAAGAGACCCAGTACTTC. It codes for CASSIYPGAVQETQYF.

The genes are TRBV27 and TRBJ2-7; D not resolved. V lost 0 bases and J 3 bases, leaving 6 bases between the germline ends. The CDR3 is 13 residues long. CDR1 and CDR2 (germline): MNHEY, SMNVEV (reference sequence). CDR3 nucleotide sequence: TGTGCCAGCAGTTTATCTGAGGACTACGAGCAGTACTTC. Amino acid sequence: CASSLSEDYEQYF.

V is TRBV9 and J is TRBJ1-6; 7 positions agree with TRBD1. Trimming took 2 bases from V and 10 from J; bases not matched to a gene: 6. CDR3 length equals 14 residues. The germline V gene has CDR1 SGDLS and CDR2 YYNGEE. CDR3 DNA: TGTGCCAGCAGCGTTTCCAGGGGGGCGTCACCCCTCCACTTT. Translating it yields CASSVSRGASPLHF.

The chain combines TRBV13 with TRBJ1-3, with D unclear. CDR3 length: 15 amino acids. Per the germline V gene, CDR1 is PRHDT and CDR2 is FYEKMQ (reference sequence). The ends were cut back, 1 base at V and 0 bases at J, with 7 bases in the middle. The CDR3 loop is CASSLELNSGNTIYF. Here the CDR3 DNA reads TGTGCCAGCAGCTTAGAACTGAACTCTGGAAACACCATATATTTT.

This chain connects TRBV5-4 to TRBJ2-7; either TRBD1 or TRBD2 may supply D (5 bases each). The germline V and J ends were trimmed by 3 bases and 4 bases, with 14 bases remaining between them. Looked up from germline, CDR1 is SGHNT and CDR2 is YYREEE (reference sequence). The CDR3 length is 14 residues. CDR3 nucleotides: TGTGCCAGCAGCTCGGTTGGGGGTGATTACGAGCAGTACTTC. Protein product: CASSSVGGDYEQYF.

The rearrangement joins TRBV28 to TRBJ2-7; the D call may be TRBD1 or TRBD2 (6 bases each). V gave up 2 bases and J gave up 2 bases, with 10 bases separating them. CDR1 MDHEN and CDR2 SYDVKM come from the germline V gene. The CDR3 runs 14 residues. The CDR3 loop is CASSLRRGAYEQYF. The CDR3, as DNA: TGTGCCAGCAGTTTACGGAGGGGGGCCTACGAGCAGTACTTC.

About this clone: The sample holds other DNA sequences that translate to the same CDR3. The chain combines TRBV13 with TRBJ2-5, with 7 bases that match TRBD2. CDR3 length: 14 residues. The J segment lost 4 bases and the V segment lost 5 bases, leaving 7 bases of the junction unmatched. Germline V gene lookup returns CDR1 PRHDT and CDR2 FYEKMQ (reference sequence). The CDR3, as DNA: TGTGCCAGCAGCCTCGGGGGGTTAGGAGAGACCCAGTACTTC. Protein product: CASSLGGLGETQYF.

This chain links TRBV27 with TRBJ2-1, with D possibly being TRBD1 (6 bases). Per the germline V gene, CDR1 is MNHEY and CDR2 is SMNVEV (reference sequence). The CDR3 loop spans 14 amino acids. The V gene lost 2 bases and the J gene lost 9 bases, with 14 bases spanning the gap. The CDR3 DNA sequence: TGTGCCAGCAGTTTAGAGGCAGGGGTCAGTGAGCAGTTCTTC. This sequence encodes CASSLEAGVSEQFF.

J is TRBJ2-7 and V is TRBV27; 11 bases fit TRBD2. Germline values: CDR1 MNHEY, CDR2 SMNVEV (reference sequence). The CDR3 length is 15 residues. V was clipped by 4 bases and J by 2 bases; unmatched bases: 4. CDR3 region: CASSYTSGGAYEQYF. CDR3 sequence (DNA): TGTGCCAGCAGTTATACTAGCGGGGGTGCCTACGAGCAGTACTTC.

This chain links TRBV5-8 with TRBJ2-3; no clear D. The ends were cut back, 1 base at V and 6 bases at J, with 15 bases in the middle. The germline V gene has CDR1 SGHTS and CDR2 YDEGEE. The CDR3 length is 15 residues. CDR3 nucleotide sequence: TGTGCCAGCAGCTTGTTTCAGCATGTACCGGATACGCAGTATTTT. Protein sequence: CASSLFQHVPDTQYF.

Remarks on this clone: The same CDR3 arises from other DNA sequences in this sample as well. The rearrangement uses TRBV27 and TRBJ2-7; maybe TRBD2 (6 bases). V was trimmed by 5 bases and J by 1 base, leaving 12 bases between them. The CDR3 extends over 14 amino acids. Germline V gene data show CDR1 as MNHEY and CDR2 as SMNVEV (reference sequence). The CDR3 bases are TGTGCCAGCAGTATAACCGGGGGTTCCTACGAGCAGTACTTC. It translates to CASSITGGSYEQYF.

The chain carries TRBV4-2 and TRBJ1-1; D is undetermined. Germline CDR1 and CDR2: LGHNA and YNFKEQ. CDR3 length: 14 amino acids. Trimming cost V 0 bases and J 1 base, with 6 bases left between them. CDR3: CASSQDWSNTEAFF. The CDR3, as DNA: TGTGCCAGCAGCCAAGATTGGTCGAACACTGAAGCTTTCTTT.

Details on this clone: The same CDR3 is also encoded by other DNA sequences in this sample. The gene calls are TRBV9 and TRBJ2-5, with D possibly TRBD1 on 5 matching bases. The germline CDR1 and CDR2 sequences are SGDLS and YYNGEE. The CDR3 has 13 residues. V lost 3 bases and J lost 3, with 9 bases in between. The chain's CDR3 is CASSGGREETQYF. The DNA of the CDR3 is TGTGCCAGCAGCGGGGGCAGGGAAGAGACCCAGTACTTC.

The chain uses TRBV30 and TRBJ2-7; 13 bases fit TRBD2. The V gene end was trimmed by 5 bases and the J gene end by 3 bases; junction bases not matched to a gene: 10. The CDR3 consists of 16 residues. The V gene's germline CDR1 is GTSNPN and CDR2 SVGIG (reference sequence). The CDR3 nucleotides are TGTGCCTGGGGACTGGGACTAGCGGGATTCGTCTACGAGCAGTACTTC. This sequence encodes CAWGLGLAGFVYEQYF.

The chain combines TRBV4-3 with TRBJ1-2; weak D call: TRBD1 (6 bases). V was trimmed by 6 bases and J by 7 bases, leaving 21 bases between them. The CDR3 has 15 residues. Per germline, CDR1 LGHNA and CDR2 YSLEER. CDR3 in DNA: TGCGCCAGCAGTCCAGGGGCGGCAGCCGCAAGTGGCTACACCTTC. As protein: CASSPGAAAASGYTF.

The chain uses TRBV30 and TRBJ2-7; D unclear. This CDR3 is built from 13 residues. V was shortened by 0 bases and J by 2 bases, with 8 bases between the two germline ends. Germline-derived CDR1 and CDR2 are GTSNPN and SVGIG (reference sequence). As DNA, the CDR3 is TGTGCCTGGAGTGTTCATGGCGCCTACGAGCAGTACTTC. Its translation is CAWSVHGAYEQYF.